A selection of T cell receptor beta chains follows, all from one sample in a study of radiotherapy plus CTLA-4 blockade in lung cancer. Repertoires were generated with immunoSEQ multiplex PCR, while TCRdb's copy carries only in-frame clones and drops some. The sample lists 45,000 or so clones, roughly 76% seen once, with around 8% in the top ten. The sample in question was peripheral blood, obtained from a patient treated with radiotherapy plus ipilimumab. These receptors were obtained from a human donor with non-small cell lung cancer who had stable disease on radiotherapy plus ipilimumab. Each CDR3 is given with its conserved first and last residue. The order of the fields is clone size, D gene, V gene, J gene, CDR3 protein, CDR3 DNA. The D gene is left open where the match is weak. Size is stated for part of the rows, as once, few or many counts, or as a class when the clone is expanded.

>-|-|TRBV9|TRBJ1-2
CASSVSGLGSYTF
TGTGCCAGCAGCGTATCGGGTTTAGGAAGCTACACCTTC
>-|-|TRBV5-1|TRBJ2-5
CASSLRQETQYF
TGCGCCAGCAGTCTTAGGCAAGAGACCCAGTACTTC
>-|TRBD1|TRBV10-3|TRBJ1-3
CAITGTGANTIYF
TGTGCCATCACCGGGACAGGGGCAAACACCATATATTTT
>-|TRBD2|TRBV18|TRBJ2-3
CASSPGTSGSTSTDTQYF
TGTGCCAGCTCACCCGGGACTAGCGGATCCACTAGCACAGATACGCAGTATTTT
>-|-|TRBV19|TRBJ1-1
CASSIWGRMNTEAFF
TGTGCCAGTAGTATATGGGGACGGATGAACACTGAAGCTTTCTTT
>-|TRBD1|TRBV4-2|TRBJ1-2
CASSYQGAYGYTF
TGTGCCAGCAGCTACCAGGGGGCCTATGGCTACACCTTC
>-|TRBD2|TRBV6-5|TRBJ2-3
CASSSLGGTGTDTQYF
TGTGCCAGCAGTTCCCTCGGGGGGACCGGCACAGATACGCAGTATTTT
>-|-|TRBV6-6|TRBJ2-7
CASSYSDPRYEQYF
TGTGCCAGCAGTTACTCCGACCCCCGCTACGAGCAGTACTTC
>-|TRBD2|TRBV5-5|TRBJ2-1
CASSLVGRDEQFF
TGTGCCAGCAGCTTGGTGGGGAGGGATGAGCAGTTCTTC
>-|TRBD1|TRBV4-1|TRBJ1-1
CASSQTGQGNTEAFF
TGCGCCAGCAGCCAAACGGGACAGGGGAACACTGAAGCTTTCTTT
>-|-|TRBV9|TRBJ1-6
CASSEQGGGVRSPLHF
TGTGCCAGCAGCGAACAGGGTGGCGGGGTACGTTCACCCCTCCACTTT
>-|TRBD1|TRBV2|TRBJ2-3
CASMTGPSTDTQYF
TGTGCCAGCATGACAGGGCCAAGCACAGATACGCAGTATTTT
>-|TRBD1|TRBV5-6|TRBJ1-4
CASSLKRQGLEKLFF
TGTGCCAGCAGCTTGAAGCGACAGGGTTTAGAAAAACTGTTTTTT
>-|-|TRBV19|TRBJ1-5
CASSIGGHSNQPQHF
TGTGCCAGTAGTATTGGAGGACACAGCAATCAGCCCCAGCATTTT
>once|-|TRBV5-6|TRBJ2-1
CASSLVGVNEQFF
TGTGCCAGCAGCTTGGTTGGGGTCAATGAGCAGTTCTTC
>-|-|TRBV2|TRBJ1-5
CASRVGYQPQHF
TGTGCCAGCAGGGTGGGCTATCAGCCCCAGCATTTT
>-|TRBD1|TRBV7-9|TRBJ2-1
CASSLARQGEGEQFF
TGTGCCAGCAGCTTAGCGCGACAGGGGGAGGGTGAGCAGTTCTTC
>-|-|TRBV2|TRBJ2-3
CASGGITQYF
TGTGCCAGCGGCGGAATTACGCAGTATTTT
>-|-|TRBV9|TRBJ2-3
CASSTRTGTDTQYF
TGTGCCAGCAGCACCCGGACAGGCACAGATACGCAGTATTTT
>-|-|TRBV6-5|TRBJ1-2
CASSYSIGTNYGYTF
TGTGCCAGCAGTTACTCGATAGGGACTAACTATGGCTACACCTTC
>-|TRBD1|TRBV6-1|TRBJ2-1
CASTGQGNNEQFF
TGTGCCAGCACGGGACAGGGGAACAATGAGCAGTTCTTC
>-|-|TRBV14|TRBJ1-2
CASSPWEGMDGYTF
TGTGCCAGCAGCCCCTGGGAGGGGATGGATGGCTACACCTTC
>once|-|TRBV10-3|TRBJ1-1
CAISGTLNTEAFF
TGTGCCATCAGCGGGACACTAAACACTGAAGCTTTCTTT
>-|TRBD2|TRBV5-1|TRBJ2-1
CASSLAGGSSYNEQFF
TGCGCCAGCAGCTTGGCGGGGGGTAGCTCCTACAATGAGCAGTTCTTC
>-|-|TRBV6-5|TRBJ2-2
CASRPSGAHTGELFF
TGTGCCAGCAGGCCCTCGGGGGCGCATACCGGGGAGCTGTTTTTT
>-|-|TRBV10-1|TRBJ2-2
CASRVMANTGELFF
TGCGCCAGCAGGGTGATGGCGAACACCGGGGAGCTGTTTTTT
>-|-|TRBV7-9|TRBJ1-2
CASSLTQGLAPSNYGYTF
TGTGCCAGCAGCTTAACGCAGGGACTAGCCCCTTCCAACTATGGCTACACCTTC